This TCR beta chain was recovered during a study of shared clonotypes between healthy human individuals. General study points: The researchers took only blood, and tissue repertoires probably look different. Clonotype sharing across donors was expected to vary with sequencing depth.

With respect to this clone: The target antigen is unknown.

The CDR3 has 15 residues. With 6 bases clipped from V and 4 bases from J, the junction kept 10 bases outside the gene matches. Looked up from germline, CDR1 is MNHNS and CDR2 is SASEGT. Method: immunoSEQ multiplex PCR; TCRdb's copy keeps in-frame clones and lacks some. The table has around 200,000 clones, just under 95% seen once. The origin of this receptor is a woman under 40 in good health. V is TRBV6-1 and J is TRBJ1-2, with 8 bases that match TRBD1. The sequencing sample was made of naive CD4+ T cells sorted from blood. The subset here: CD45RA+ positively selected. The CDR3 region has the DNA TGTGCCAGCAGGGCTACAGGGGGGTTGGGCTATGGCTACACCTTC. Encoded protein: CASRATGGLGYGYTF.